This T cell receptor beta chain was obtained from a study of CXCR3-negative and CXCR3-positive naive CD8 T cells. Study results and caveats: More hydrophobic TRB CDR3s were found in CXCR3-positive naive cells than in CXCR3-negative naive cells.

Frequency places this clonotype as medium-sized. Its antigen remains unknown. Each TRB cDNA library was prepared by 5' RACE (with UMI labels). TCRdb processed the 5' RACE reads again and assigns one entry to each CDR3 protein, with no DNA. The sample totals about 6,700 distinct CDR3 sequences; its top ten clones hold 0.95% to 1.5%. The CDR3 has 17 amino acids. Germline V gene data show CDR1 as SQVTM and CDR2 as ANQGSEA. The chain has TRBV29-1 and TRBJ2-3; absent DNA, TCRdb's TRBD1 call cannot be checked. The source of this sequence is a human donor in good health. Some clones in this sample may be carry-over from other donors' samples. The sample was naive CXCR3+ CD8+ T cells from blood. Subset noted: CD45RO-CCR7+CD27+CD95- naive CD8+ T cells expressing CXCR3 (TNR3+). CDR3: CSVDRLETSLSTDTQYF.